These 22 T cell receptor beta chains were all obtained from the same sample, sequenced in a study of T-cell reconstitution after alpha-beta-depleted transplantation in children (dated by TCRdb to the mid-2010s). Libraries were built with PCR. The reads were generated on an Illumina HiSeq 2500. Molecular barcoding was employed in the preparation of TCR libraries, with unique molecular identifiers being used to normalize TCRbeta repertoire quantification. Starting from the raw public reads, TCRdb applied fastp trimming at Q25, assembled clones with MiXCR and retained in-frame beta chains. Each record represents a unique CDR3 protein, reported with the most common genes and DNA among its rows. The sample records 250,000 to 300,000 distinct CDR3 sequences, 9.5% to 10% of which are singletons. The top ten hold roughly a tenth of the sample. The specimen was PBMCs from the stem cell graft donor, collected from the stem cell graft. Receptor source: a human donor who donated a stem cell graft to a child with SCID.

The J gene is TRBJ2-1, the V gene TRBV12-3 or TRBV12-4, with 9 bases lining up with TRBD2. Unmatched junction bases numbered 6, after V lost 5 bases and J lost 7 bases. The CDR3 consists of 14 residues. The CDR3 DNA is TGTGCCAGCAGTAATAGCGGGGGTTGGAATGAGCAGTTCTTC. Protein sequence: CASSNSGGWNEQFF.

The chain has TRBV7-8 and TRBJ1-6, with 9 bases fitting TRBD1. Germline CDR1 reads SGHVS; CDR2 reads FQNEAQ. Trimming cost V 4 bases and J 7 bases; bases outside gene matches: 2. The CDR3 is 14 residues long. CDR3 bases: TGTGCCAGCAGCTACAGGGGGCAGAATTCACCCCTCCACTTT. Amino acids: CASSYRGQNSPLHF. Drawing the rest from reference TRBV7-8 and TRBJ1-6, the complete variable domain is GAGVSQSPRYKVAKRGQDVALRCDPISGHVSLFWYQQALGQGPEFLTYFQNEAQLDKSGLPSDRFFAERPEGSVSTLKIQRTQQEDSAVYLCASSYRGQNSPLHFGNGTRLTVT.

This clonotype showed up just a few times. This rearrangement joins TRBV7-9 to TRBJ2-2; D not resolved. The CDR3 is 14 residues long. Trimming took off 5 bases at V and 1 base at J, with 8 bases between the two ends. CDR1 SEHNR and CDR2 FQNEAQ come from the germline V gene (reference sequence). The CDR3 is CASSPNKNTGELFF. CDR3 bases: TGTGCCAGCAGCCCCAACAAGAACACCGGGGAGCTGTTTTTT.

The rearrangement uses TRBV7-9 and TRBJ2-3; a possible D gene is TRBD2 (6 bases). The CDR3 loop spans 13 amino acids. Germline V lookup: CDR1 SEHNR, CDR2 FQNEAQ (reference sequence). Trimming took off 5 bases at V and 5 bases at J, with 11 bases between the two ends. The CDR3 DNA reads as TGTGCCAGCAGCCCTACGGGGGTAGATACGCAGTATTTT. This gives the protein CASSPTGVDTQYF. Based on the CDR3 plus reference TRBV7-9 and TRBJ2-3, the full variable domain is DTGVSQNPRHKITKRGQNVTFRCDPISEHNRLYWYRQTLGQGPEFLTYFQNEAQLEKSRLLSDRFSAERPKGSFSTLEIQRTEQGDSAMYLCASSPTGVDTQYFGPGTRLTVL.

The chain links TRBV5-1 to TRBJ2-7; 12 bases agree with TRBD2. The CDR3 sequence is 14 residues long. V gave up 7 bases and J gave up 3 bases; unmatched junction bases: 5. Germline V lookup: CDR1 SGHRS, CDR2 YFSETQ. CDR3 sequence reads: CASGELAGGYEQYF. The CDR3 DNA sequence: TGCGCCAGCGGGGAACTAGCGGGGGGCTACGAGCAGTACTTC.

This clonotype has more than one count but fewer than ten. The V gene is TRBV5-4, the J gene TRBJ2-1; possibly TRBD1 for D (7 bases). V was cut by 0 bases and J by 4 bases, with 17 bases left in between. This CDR3 comprises 17 residues. Germline assignment: CDR1 SGHNT and CDR2 YYREEE (reference sequence). The CDR3 DNA reads as TGTGCCAGCAGCTTGGCCGGGGGCAGGGGGTCGTACAATGAGCAGTTCTTC. This sequence encodes CASSLAGGRGSYNEQFF. Variable domain in full (rest from reference TRBV5-4 and TRBJ2-1): ETGVTQSPTHLIKTRGQQVTLRCSSQSGHNTVSWYQQALGQGPQFIFQYYREEENGRGNFPPRFSGLQFPNYSSELNVNALELDDSALYLCASSLAGGRGSYNEQFFGPGTRLTVL.

This clonotype was recorded many times. The chain carries TRBV7-9 and TRBJ1-6; no definite D call. The germline V gene encodes CDR1 SEHNR and CDR2 FQNEAQ (reference sequence). V dropped 6 bases and J dropped 7 bases, with 7 bases sitting between them. This CDR3 comprises 12 residues. The CDR3 bases are TGTGCCAGCAGGGAGGTCAATTCACCCCTCCACTTT. It specifies CASREVNSPLHF.

This clonotype was detected only a few times. The chain has TRBV12-3 or TRBV12-4 and TRBJ2-1; maybe TRBD1 (6 bases). The length of the CDR3 is 16 residues. V lost 6 bases and J lost 1, with 16 bases in between. This CDR3 is CASSSSGEKSYNEQFF. The CDR3 DNA is TGTGCCAGCAGCAGTTCAGGGGAGAAATCCTACAATGAGCAGTTCTTC.

This clonotype appeared a few times. This sequence joins TRBV7-9 and TRBJ2-2, with D perhaps matching TRBD1 or TRBD2 (5 bases each). V was trimmed by 5 bases and J by 0 bases, leaving 13 bases between them. Germline values: CDR1 SEHNR, CDR2 FQNEAQ (reference sequence). This CDR3 has 16 residues. The CDR3 DNA reads TGTGCCAGCAGCCCCAGGGACGTCTCGAACACCGGGGAGCTGTTTTTT. Amino acid sequence: CASSPRDVSNTGELFF.

Many counts were recorded for this clonotype. V gene TRBV29-1 combines with J gene TRBJ2-7; the D is unclear. The germline V gene has CDR1 SQVTM and CDR2 ANQGSEA. The CDR3 covers 11 residues. V lost 6 bases and J 0 bases, leaving 6 bases between the germline ends. This CDR3 is CSVGNSYEQYF. CDR3 nucleotide sequence: TGCAGCGTGGGCAACTCCTACGAGCAGTACTTC.

The rearrangement uses TRBV5-1 and TRBJ2-1; 7 bases are shared with TRBD2. The CDR3 contains 14 residues. The ends lost 7 bases at V and 1 base at J; junction bases unmatched: 5. Germline assignment: CDR1 SGHRS and CDR2 YFSETQ. CDR3 bases: TGCGCCAGCTTTAGCGGGTGGTCCTACAATGAGCAGTTCTTC. Translating it yields CASFSGWSYNEQFF.

This clonotype was detected many times. The rearrangement uses TRBV5-5 and TRBJ2-1; the D is unclear. This CDR3 is 15 amino acids long. CDR1 is SGHKS and CDR2 is YYEKEE in the germline V gene (reference sequence). The V gene lost 0 bases and the J gene lost 5 bases, with 12 bases spanning the gap. The CDR3, as DNA: TGTGCCAGCAGCTTGGTTTTAGGCTTCAACAATGAGCAGTTCTTC. Translated, it gives CASSLVLGFNNEQFF.

The chain joins TRBV12-3 or TRBV12-4 to TRBJ2-7; D unresolved. The length of the CDR3 is 13 residues. Trimming removed 3 bases from V and 6 bases from J, with 12 bases in between. The CDR3 region is CASSFTGLGEQYF. The CDR3 bases are TGTGCCAGCAGTTTCACTGGGTTGGGCGAGCAGTACTTC.

The chain combines TRBV20-1 with TRBJ2-7, with 7 bases lining up with TRBD1. The CDR3 sequence is 16 residues long. Unmatched junction bases numbered 20, after V lost 6 bases and J lost 6 bases. CDR1 and CDR2 from the germline V gene are DFQATT and SNEGSKA (reference sequence). The CDR3 loop reads CSAEQTGQPTTSEQYF. The DNA for the CDR3 is TGCAGTGCGGAACAAACGGGACAGCCAACCACGAGCGAGCAGTACTTC.

The J gene is TRBJ2-3, the V gene TRBV11-2; TRBD2 aligns across 12 bases. V lost 4 bases to trimming and J lost 5 bases; unmatched junction nucleotides: 13. CDR3 size: 18 residues. CDR1 is SGHAT and CDR2 is FQNNGV in the germline V gene. The CDR3 nucleotides read TGTGCCAGCAGCTCTAGACAACTAGCGGGGGGCCTGGGAGATACGCAGTATTTT. Its translation is CASSSRQLAGGLGDTQYF.

The chain has TRBV18 and TRBJ2-7; 8 bases are a match to TRBD1. With 4 bases clipped from V and 4 bases from J, the junction kept 6 bases outside the gene matches. The CDR3 is made up of 14 amino acids. Per the germline V gene, CDR1 is KGHSH and CDR2 is LQKENI. As DNA, the CDR3 is TGTGCCAGCTCACGACTGGACAGGGATTACGAGCAGTACTTC. Its protein product is CASSRLDRDYEQYF.

The table lists this clonotype with a few counts. CDR3: CASSLGGAAYEQYF. DNA for the CDR3: TGTGCCAGCAGCTTGGGGGGGGCGGCCTACGAGCAGTACTTC. This chain uses TRBV5-6 with TRBJ2-7; TRBD1 or TRBD2 may be the D gene (6 bases each). The CDR3 runs to 14 residues. Trimming shortened V by 0 bases and J by 2 bases, and 9 bases separated the two germline ends. CDR1 and CDR2 from the germline V gene are SGHDT and YYEEEE.

The rearrangement joins TRBV20-1 to TRBJ2-7; D unresolved. The CDR3 contains 13 residues. The ends were cut back, 6 bases at V and 0 bases at J, with 12 bases in the middle. The germline gives CDR1 DFQATT, CDR2 SNEGSKA (reference sequence). CDR3 bases: TGCAGTGCCTGGACGGAGAGCTCCTACGAGCAGTACTTC. Its protein is CSAWTESSYEQYF.

This clonotype was picked up many times. The chain employs TRBV4-1 and TRBJ2-5; tentative D call: TRBD1 (5 bases). The CDR3 covers 12 residues. Germline CDR1 and CDR2: MGHRA and YSYEKL. Trimming removed 1 base at V and 5 bases at J, with 5 bases between. Here the CDR3 reads CASSQAGETQYF. CDR3 bases: TGCGCCAGCAGCCAAGCAGGGGAGACCCAGTACTTC.

The CDR3 sequence: CSATDYRGLGGTDTQYF. DNA of the CDR3: TGCAGTGCTACCGACTACCGGGGGCTCGGGGGCACAGATACGCAGTATTTT. This chain uses TRBV20-1 with TRBJ2-3, with D possibly called TRBD1 or TRBD2 (6 bases each). CDR1 is DFQATT, CDR2 SNEGSKA, per germline (reference sequence). The germline V and J ends were trimmed by 4 bases and 1 base, with 21 bases remaining between them. The CDR3 sequence is 17 residues long.

As concerns this clonotype: A read error may explain this, as a much larger clone is one base away. The chain recombines TRBV12-3 or TRBV12-4 with TRBJ2-6, with D possibly TRBD1 on 6 matching bases. This CDR3 has 16 residues. The CDR3 DNA is TGTGCCAGCAGTCTCCAGAGGGGGAGAGGGGCCAACGTCCTGATTTTC. This sequence encodes CASSLQRGRGANVLIF.

CDR3 in amino acids: CASGGQSPVPEAFF. CDR3 nucleotide sequence: TGTGCCAGCGGCGGACAGTCCCCGGTCCCTGAAGCTTTCTTT. The V and J genes are TRBV7-9 and TRBJ1-1; D possibly corresponds to TRBD1 (6 bases). Trimming took 8 bases from V and 6 from J, leaving 19 bases between them. CDR1 and CDR2 from the germline V gene are SEHNR and FQNEAQ (reference sequence). CDR3 length: 14 amino acids.